The sequence of this T cell receptor (beta chain) was determined in a study of blood T cell repertoires in COVID-19. This CDR3 region has 14 residues. V gave up 3 bases and J gave up 3 bases, with 11 bases separating them. Per germline, CDR1 SEHNR and CDR2 FQNEAQ (reference sequence). Per the study methods: Quantification of nucleated cells was approximated via reference gene primer amplification. The method was immunoSEQ multiplex PCR; TCRdb's version includes in-frame clones alone and lacks a portion of them. V, J and clone size are those of that table, while D and trimming were read from the DNA. Of hundreds of thousands of clones in the sample, around nine tenths were seen once.

This clonotype was sampled from a woman aged 60-75 years with acute or convalescent COVID-19. The V call is TRBV7-9, the J call TRBJ2-5; TRBD1 is a possible D gene (5 bases). Sequencing input: peripheral blood. CDR3 coding DNA: TGTGCCAGCAGCTTTTTGGACAACGAAGAGACCCAGTACTTC. It encodes CASSFLDNEETQYF.